A few counts support the clone carrying this TCR beta chain. The CDR3 has 17 amino acids. Trimming removed 4 bases at V and 1 base at J, with 17 bases between. Looked up from germline, CDR1 is MGHRA and CDR2 is YSYEKL. TCRdb analysed the RT-PCR reads with MiXCR anew, one entry per CDR3 protein. The sample shows fewer than 800,000 distinct CDR3 sequences, 14% of them seen only once. The specimen sequenced was memory CD4+ T cells from blood. The chain couples TRBV4-1 to TRBJ2-1; D not certain. This TCR was sampled from a female donor in good health, serving as a healthy control. CDR3 sequence: CASSPITRGPSYNEQFF. The CDR3 DNA follows: TGCGCCAGCAGCCCCATTACTCGTGGGCCTTCCTACAATGAGCAGTTCTTC.